The 21 T cell receptor beta chains reported below all come from one sample, sequenced in a study of blood T cells in healthy people across ages. A second PCR of roughly 7 to 11 cycles used a sample-barcoded 5' primer and a J-beta primer mix. TCRdb independently ran MiXCR on the 5' RACE reads; one entry per CDR3 protein. The table lists roughly 700,000 distinct CDR3 sequences, over 45% of them singletons. Material: blood. The receptors come from a woman aged 60-75 years in good health.

CDR3 amino acids: CASSFLQQTTDTQYF. The DNA of the CDR3 is TGTGCCAGCAGCTTCCTCCAGCAGACCACAGATACGCAGTATTTT. V is TRBV7-9 and J is TRBJ2-3; D gene ambiguous. The germline gives CDR1 SEHNR, CDR2 FQNEAQ (reference sequence). With 3 bases removed from V and 2 bases from J, the gap between germline ends came to 12 bases. This CDR3 contains 15 residues. The full variable domain, its missing parts supplied by reference TRBV7-9 and TRBJ2-3, is DTGVSQNPRHKITKRGQNVTFRCDPISEHNRLYWYRQTLGQGPEFLTYFQNEAQLEKSRLLSDRFSAERPKGSFSTLEIQRTEQGDSAMYLCASSFLQQTTDTQYFGPGTRLTVL.

This clonotype was seen ten or more times. This rearrangement joins TRBV20-1 to TRBJ2-3; 14 bases map to TRBD2. Germline V gene lookup returns CDR1 DFQATT and CDR2 SNEGSKA (reference sequence). The J segment lost 4 bases and the V segment lost 5 bases, leaving 5 bases of the junction unmatched. This CDR3 contains 15 residues. Here the CDR3 reads CSASGTSGSADTQYF. The CDR3 DNA sequence: TGCAGTGCTTCCGGGACTAGCGGGAGCGCAGATACGCAGTATTTT.

The V and J genes are TRBV7-2 and TRBJ2-1, with a weak D call TRBD1 (6 bases). CDR1 and CDR2 (germline): SGHTA, FQGNSA. V lost 1 base and J lost 7, with 11 bases in between. CDR3 length: 14 residues. CDR3 loop: CASSLDRADNEQFF. In DNA, the CDR3 is TGTGCCAGCAGCTTAGACAGGGCGGATAATGAGCAGTTCTTC.

This clonotype was detected only a few times. The V call is TRBV12-3 or TRBV12-4, the J call TRBJ2-5, with 7 nucleotides matching TRBD1. The CDR3 spans 14 residues. Trimming cost V 3 bases and J 4 bases; bases outside gene matches: 5. The CDR3 protein is CASSLTAGGETQYF. In DNA, the CDR3 is TGTGCCAGCAGTTTGACGGCAGGGGGAGAGACCCAGTACTTC.

Turning to this clonotype: One end of the junction does not line up with germline, which may come from a read error. The J gene is TRBJ1-2, the V gene TRBV7-3; D is possibly TRBD1 (6 bases). CDR3 length: 13 amino acids. Germline assignment: CDR1 SGHTA and CDR2 FQGTGA. CDR3 sequence (DNA): TGTGCCAGCGGCTTAATACAGGGTCGGGGCTACACCTTC. Protein product: CASGLIQGRGYTF.

This clonotype came up a few times. The CDR3 loop is CASSPLGQAPYEQYF. The DNA of the CDR3 is TGTGCCAGCAGCCCCCTGGGACAGGCTCCGTACGAGCAGTACTTC. This chain joins TRBV7-9 and TRBJ2-7, with TRBD1 matching over 8 bases. The CDR3 is 15 amino acids. Germline-derived CDR1 and CDR2 are SEHNR and FQNEAQ (reference sequence). V lost 5 bases, J lost 4 bases, and 10 bases stayed unmatched. The whole variable domain, filled in from reference TRBV7-9 and TRBJ2-7, reads DTGVSQNPRHKITKRGQNVTFRCDPISEHNRLYWYRQTLGQGPEFLTYFQNEAQLEKSRLLSDRFSAERPKGSFSTLEIQRTEQGDSAMYLCASSPLGQAPYEQYFGPGTRLTVT.

J is TRBJ2-1 and V is TRBV9, with 8 bases fitting TRBD2. The closer fit of TRBJ2-7 to the DNA end suggests the J call may be wrong. CDR3 length: 15 amino acids. Per germline, CDR1 SGDLS and CDR2 YYNGEE. The DNA of the CDR3 is TGTGCCAGCAGCTCGAGCGGGGGTACCTACAATGAGCAGTACTTC. This gives the protein CASSSSGGTYNEQYF.

The rearrangement joins TRBV4-3 to TRBJ2-1; D is perhaps TRBD1 or TRBD2 (5 bases each). The last part of the DNA fits TRBJ2-7 better; the J call may be wrong. CDR1 LGHNA and CDR2 YSLEER come from the germline V gene. The CDR3 is made up of 17 amino acids. CDR3 residues: CASSQDGGKGPYNEQYF. In DNA, the CDR3 is TGCGCCAGCAGCCAAGATGGGGGTAAGGGCCCCTACAATGAGCAGTACTTC.

The V gene is TRBV20-1, the J gene TRBJ2-3; no definite D call. Deletions cut 1 base from V and 8 bases from J, with 25 bases between. The CDR3 is 17 residues long. The germline V gene has CDR1 DFQATT and CDR2 SNEGSKA (reference sequence). CDR3 nucleotides: TGCAGTGCTAGAGTTCCTAAGGCCGGCTTACGTTCAGGTACGCAGTATTTT. Protein product: CSARVPKAGLRSGTQYF.

This rearrangement joins TRBV30 to TRBJ2-1; D is unclear. The CDR3 totals 18 residues. The V end lost 2 bases, the J end lost 6 bases, and 26 bases lay between the germline ends. CDR1 and CDR2 from the germline V gene are GTSNPN and SVGIG (reference sequence). The CDR3 DNA reads TGTGCCTGGAGTTCGATGTGGCCCGCAAGACACCTTCCCAATGAGCAGTTCTTC. As protein: CAWSSMWPARHLPNEQFF.

The V gene is TRBV7-3, the J gene TRBJ2-3; D might be TRBD2 (6 bases). Trimming shortened V by 0 bases and J by 4 bases, and 11 bases separated the two germline ends. CDR3 length: 15 residues. Looked up from germline, CDR1 is SGHTA and CDR2 is FQGTGA. The CDR3 loop reads CASSLTGSNSDTQYF. The CDR3 DNA follows: TGTGCCAGCAGCTTAACCGGGAGTAACTCAGATACGCAGTATTTT.

CDR3 region: CASSFSSGGYNEQFF. The CDR3 DNA is TGTGCCAGCAGCTTTTCTAGCGGGGGCTACAATGAGCAGTTCTTC. The chain couples TRBV7-2 to TRBJ2-1; 10 bases are a match to TRBD2. Germline V gives CDR1 SGHTA, CDR2 FQGNSA. The CDR3 has 15 residues. Losses at the gene ends were 3 bases for V and 3 bases for J; bases not matched to a gene: 2.

This chain uses TRBV7-2 with TRBJ2-4; D may be TRBD2 (6 bases). The J call may be incorrect, as the DNA end agrees better with TRBJ2-7. The CDR3 runs to 15 residues. The germline CDR1 and CDR2 sequences are SGHTA and FQGNSA. The CDR3 spells CASSPADKRGNEQYF. The CDR3 nucleotides are TGTGCCAGCAGCCCCGCGGACAAGCGCGGGAACGAGCAGTACTTC.

This clonotype was seen only a few times. This chain links TRBV27 with TRBJ2-6; no reliable D call. The V gene lost 8 bases and the J gene lost 4 bases, with 9 bases spanning the gap. CDR1 is MNHEY, CDR2 SMNVEV, per germline (reference sequence). The CDR3 sequence is 13 residues long. CDR3 amino acids: CASCGGGANVLTF. In DNA, the CDR3 is TGTGCCAGCTGCGGTGGGGGGGCCAACGTCCTGACTTTC.

The chain couples TRBV29-1 to TRBJ2-1; TRBD2 matches 8 bases. Germline loops: CDR1 SQVTM, CDR2 ANQGSEA. The CDR3 spans 14 residues. Germline trimming cut 1 base from V and 12 bases from J; bases unmatched to any gene: 11. The CDR3 here is CSVEAAVAGSGQFF. Written as DNA, the CDR3 is TGCAGCGTTGAAGCTGCGGTAGCGGGGTCAGGGCAGTTCTTC.

This chain links TRBV11-2 with TRBJ2-7; D unclear. Germline lookup yields CDR1 SGHAT and CDR2 FQNNGV. This CDR3 is 15 amino acids long. V was trimmed by 1 base and J by 1 base, leaving 11 bases between them. CDR3: CASSLAATNSYEQYF. CDR3 DNA: TGTGCCAGCAGCTTAGCCGCGACAAATTCCTACGAGCAGTACTTC.

This clonotype was recorded many times. The J gene is TRBJ2-5, the V gene TRBV29-1; maybe TRBD2 (5 bases). CDR1 and CDR2 (germline): SQVTM, ANQGSEA. This CDR3 has 12 amino acids. The CDR3 DNA follows: TGCAGTGTAGAGGGAGTTGGTGAGACCCAGTACTTC. Translation: CSVEGVGETQYF.

This clonotype was detected a few times. The chain carries TRBV6-5 and TRBJ2-5, with no clear D. The CDR3 consists of 15 residues. The germline V gene has CDR1 MNHEY and CDR2 SVGAGI. V lost 0 bases and J lost 1, with 9 bases in between. The CDR3 region is CASSYSRVSQETQYF. As DNA, the CDR3 is TGTGCCAGCAGTTACTCTAGGGTATCCCAAGAGACCCAGTACTTC.

V is TRBV5-1 and J is TRBJ2-5; 9 positions match TRBD1. Germline loops: CDR1 SGHRS, CDR2 YFSETQ. The junction had 16 bases not matched to a gene; V was cut back by 2 bases and J by 2 bases. The CDR3 contains 19 residues. In DNA, the CDR3 is TGCGCCAGCAGCTTTCACGGCCGGGACAGGGTTAGTGTGCAAGAGACCCAGTACTTC. It specifies CASSFHGRDRVSVQETQYF.

J is TRBJ2-7 and V is TRBV25-1, with D hard to call. The CDR3 runs 11 residues. Germline V gene lookup returns CDR1 MGHDK and CDR2 SYGVNS. V was shortened by 2 bases and J by 12 bases, with 11 bases between the two germline ends. The CDR3 loop reads CASSEGWSPYF. The CDR3, as DNA: TGTGCCAGCAGTGAAGGGTGGAGCCCGTACTTC.

The V gene is TRBV20-1, the J gene TRBJ2-5, with a possible D match to TRBD2 (6 bases). The J call may be wrong; the DNA end is better matched by TRBJ2-7. The CDR3 covers 13 residues. The germline CDR1 and CDR2 sequences are DFQATT and SNEGSKA (reference sequence). The CDR3 region is CSADGLARYEQYF. CDR3 in DNA: TGCAGTGCTGATGGTCTAGCGCGGTACGAGCAGTACTTC.